A selection of T cell receptor beta chains follows, all from one sample in a study of blood T cell repertoires in COVID-19. Assay used: immunoSEQ multiplex PCR; TCRdb lists only in-frame clones, some missing. Of about 200,000 clones in the sample, about 89% are singletons; the top ten hold around 6.9%. The sequenced material came from peripheral blood. The receptor source for this set is a man aged 55 to 70 who had recovered from COVID-19. The CDR3 runs from the conserved cysteine through the conserved F or W. The D gene is left open where the match is weak. Rows may omit the clone size; those that give it use once, few, many or a size class.

D gene	clone size	V gene	J gene	CDR3 protein	CDR3 DNA
-	-	TRBV7-3	TRBJ1-2	CASSITLPEESNYGYTF	TGTGCCAGCAGCATAACTCTACCGGAGGAATCTAACTATGGCTACACCTTC
-	-	TRBV6-4	TRBJ1-1	CASSPWWGGTEAFF	TGTGCCAGCAGTCCCTGGTGGGGAGGGACTGAAGCTTTCTTT
TRBD2	-	TRBV5-1	TRBJ2-5	CASSRGTSWETQYF	TGCGCCAGCAGCCGCGGGACTAGTTGGGAGACCCAGTACTTC
-	few	TRBV5-1	TRBJ1-2	CASSPGNYGYTF	TGCGCCAGCAGCCCCGGGAACTATGGCTACACCTTC
-	-	TRBV5-1	TRBJ2-7	CASSLIPGTSIYEQYF	TGCGCCAGCAGCTTGATACCTGGGACTTCAATCTACGAGCAGTACTTC
TRBD1	-	TRBV7-9	TRBJ2-1	CASSPTGAGTRQGWQFF	TGTGCCAGCAGCCCCACAGGGGCCGGGACCCGTCAGGGATGGCAGTTCTTC
-	-	TRBV19	TRBJ2-1	CASSPRKGGGYNEQFF	TGTGCCAGTAGTCCGCGAAAGGGGGGGGGATACAATGAGCAGTTCTTC
-	-	TRBV10-3	TRBJ1-1	CAISESQGTEAFF	TGTGCCATCAGTGAGTCCCAGGGCACTGAAGCTTTCTTT
-	-	TRBV6-5	TRBJ1-1	CAICSRGREAFF	TGTGCCATCTGCTCTAGGGGTCGTGAAGCTTTCTTT
TRBD1	once	TRBV18	TRBJ1-5	CASSPGTGGNQPQHF	TGTGCCAGCTCACCAGGGACAGGGGGCAATCAGCCCCAGCATTTT
-	once	TRBV2	TRBJ1-2	CASKDRKYGYTF	TGTGCCAGCAAGGACAGAAAATATGGCTACACCTTC
TRBD1	-	TRBV18	TRBJ2-2	CASSPQVPGGNYGGELFF	TGTGCCAGCTCACCACAGGTGCCAGGGGGCAATTATGGCGGGGAGCTGTTTTTT
-	-	TRBV19	TRBJ1-2	CASSSRGAPNYGYTF	TGTGCCAGTAGTTCCCGGGGGGCGCCGAACTATGGCTACACCTTC
TRBD1	few	TRBV7-9	TRBJ1-6	CASSFGTGLNSPLHF	TGTGCCAGCAGCTTCGGGACAGGGCTTAATTCACCCCTCCACTTT
-	-	TRBV7-3	TRBJ2-5	CASSLGTHIGETQYF	TGTGCCAGCAGCCTGGGGACACACATCGGGGAGACCCAGTACTTC
TRBD2	-	TRBV7-3	TRBJ2-5	CASSLGRRGGVETQYF	TGCGCCAGCAGCTTAGGGCGGCGGGGGGGCGTTGAGACCCAGTACTTC
TRBD1	-	TRBV5-5	TRBJ1-1	CASSIHRGRDTEAFF	TGTGCCAGCAGCATCCACAGGGGGCGCGACACTGAAGCTTTCTTT
-	-	TRBV7-2	TRBJ1-5	CASTPGENNQPQHF	TGTGCCAGCACTCCCGGGGAGAACAATCAGCCCCAGCATTTT
-	once	TRBV11-2	TRBJ1-2	CASSLGGGYTF	TGTGCCAGCAGCTTAGGCGGTGGCTACACCTTC
-	-	TRBV15	TRBJ2-5	CATSRDGGQTQYF	TGTGCCACCAGCAGAGACGGGGGTCAGACCCAGTACTTC
-	-	TRBV7-9	TRBJ2-5	CASSLVMTQETQYF	TGTGCCAGCAGCTTAGTTATGACACAAGAGACCCAGTACTTC
TRBD2	-	TRBV29-1	TRBJ2-3	CSVRAGTSGSTDTQYF	TGCAGCGTTCGGGCCGGGACTAGCGGTAGCACAGATACGCAGTATTTT
TRBD2	-	TRBV6-5	TRBJ2-7	CASSRTSASSYEQYF	TGTGCCAGCAGTCGAACTAGCGCGAGCTCCTACGAGCAGTACTTC
-	-	TRBV7-9	TRBJ1-4	CASSFAQGSGEKLFF	TGTGCCAGCAGCTTCGCCCAGGGAAGTGGTGAAAAACTGTTTTTT
TRBD1	-	TRBV27	TRBJ2-3	CASSRGRGTDTQYF	TGTGCCAGCAGCAGGGGGCGCGGCACAGATACGCAGTATTTT
TRBD1	-	TRBV10-3	TRBJ1-1	CAISGTGDTEAFF	TGTGCCATCAGCGGGACAGGGGACACTGAAGCTTTCTTT
-	-	TRBV19	TRBJ2-1	CASTSASGYNEQFF	-
TRBD2	once	TRBV30	TRBJ2-7	CAWSELAGPYEQYF	TGTGCCTGGAGTGAACTAGCGGGCCCATACGAGCAGTACTTC
-	-	TRBV2	TRBJ1-5	CASSRTQGYNQPQHF	TGTGCCAGCAGCCGGACACAGGGATACAATCAGCCCCAGCATTTT
TRBD1	-	TRBV27	TRBJ1-1	CASSLSQGGNTEAFF	TGTGCCAGCAGTTTATCCCAGGGGGGGAACACTGAAGCTTTCTTT
TRBD1	-	TRBV18	TRBJ1-2	CASSWTGEVYGYTF	TGTGCCAGCTCCTGGACAGGGGAAGTCTATGGCTACACCTTC
-	-	TRBV7-2	TRBJ2-4	CASSLMEGVAKNIQYF	TGTGCCAGCAGCTTGATGGAAGGGGTAGCCAAAAACATTCAGTACTTC
-	-	TRBV27	TRBJ2-3	CASSSMAGIDTQYF	TGTGCCAGCAGTTCGATGGCAGGGATAGATACGCAGTATTTT